This TCR beta chain derives from a study of blood T cell repertoires in COVID-19. About the study: Acute and convalescent COVID-19 samples came from the United States, Italy and Spain.

Participants were aged 18 to 89 years, lived in 25 or so US areas, and enrolled virtually. Exposed volunteers were people who met a COVID-19 case within 2 weeks before study entry. Methods used by the authors: Estimated nucleated cell counts came from reference gene primer amplification. Assay: immunoSEQ multiplex PCR; the TCRdb copy retains only in-frame clones and omits some. V, J and clone size were drawn from that table, and D and trimming were deduced from the DNA. There are about 370,000 clones in the sample; approximately 89% occur only once, and roughly 0.86% lies in the top ten. Germline values: CDR1 GTSNPN, CDR2 SVGIG (reference sequence). V was pared by 4 bases and J by 3 bases, with 10 bases between. This CDR3 region has 14 residues.

Sequenced sample: PBMCs or T cells enriched from blood (not recorded which). This chain connects TRBV30 to TRBJ1-6; D is perhaps TRBD1 (6 bases). The TCR originated in a woman aged 40 to 50 who had been exposed to COVID-19. CDR3 in DNA: TGTGCCTGGAAGGGGGTGAACTATAATTCACCCCTCCACTTT. Amino acids: CAWKGVNYNSPLHF.